Sequencing of this TCR beta chain was carried out in a study of T cells after yellow fever vaccination. Study summary: SMART-Seq v4 Ultra Low Input prepared libraries from low-cell fractions.

A 5'RACE template-switching step, the method used to make TCR cDNA, added a universal primer site and UMIs. Each CDR3 protein gets one entry after TCRdb re-called the 5' RACE reads with MiXCR. This table holds about 120,000 distinct CDR3 sequences, roughly 7.2% found once. Here the sequenced sample was CD4+ T cells sorted from PBMCs, taken roughly 47 days after the first yellow fever vaccination. The receptor comes from a man between 18 and 35 years old who received the YFV17D yellow fever vaccine.

In nucleotides, the CDR3 is TGTGCCAGCGGACTGGGCCCCGACTTCGAGCAGTTCTTC. Its translation is CASGLGPDFEQFF. The chain joins TRBV5-8 to TRBJ2-1; tentative D call: TRBD2 (5 bases). Trimming removed 7 bases from V and 10 bases from J, with 18 bases in between. Germline loops: CDR1 SGHTS, CDR2 YDEGEE. The CDR3 runs to 13 residues.